This T cell receptor beta chain was recovered during a study of shared clonotypes between healthy human individuals. The study, taken as a whole, reports: It was the non-shared clonotypes that had lower generation probabilities than clonotypes shared by all four donors. Among donors, the sharing of clonotypes was expected to be influenced by sequencing depth.

The authors ran the assay at deep level. In the authors' methods: Junction-only sequences produced by ImmunoSEQ had no quality scores, so filtering differed. The protocol was immunoSEQ multiplex PCR, while the TCRdb copy is restricted to in-frame clones and leaves out a portion. V, J and clone size reflect that table, while D and trimming were determined from the DNA. The sample lists about 2.1 million clones; roughly 93% were seen once. Concerning this clone: Its target is not known.

J gave up 8 bases and V 3 bases, and 8 bases lay outside the gene matches. Germline V CDR1 and CDR2: SEHNR, FQNEAQ (reference sequence). The CDR3 is 14 residues long. Naive CD8 isolation took CD45RO-negative cells positively selected for CCR7 and excluded terminally differentiated effector memory CD45RA+ cells. Sample: naive CD8+ T cells from PBMCs. This sequence was found in a man aged 18 to 35 in good health. Some clones in this sample may be carry-over from other donors' samples. V usage is TRBV7-9 and J usage is TRBJ1-2; 8 positions agree with TRBD1. CDR3 amino acids: CASSLSAQGAGYTF. As DNA, the CDR3 is TGTGCCAGCAGCTTGAGCGCTCAGGGGGCAGGCTACACCTTC.